This T cell receptor beta chain was obtained from a study of beta chain features in type 1 diabetes. Whole-study context: Cells sorted and examined across all samples totaled 90 million to 120 million.

Comments on this clone: Its antigen is currently unknown.

CD45RO/CCR7/CD25/CD127/CD95/CD27 staining was used to isolate CD4+ naive, central memory, regulatory and stem cell-like memory cells by sorting. Overall study results and limits: Shortening that was moderate but significant affected the TCRB CDR3s of Type 1 diabetes patients in all four CD4+ subsets. Naive, central memory and Treg TCRB repertoires appeared more alike in patients than in healthy donors.

TCRB transcripts that were expressed got sequenced, as all of the isolated RNA had been reverse transcribed. Libraries were prepared by immunoSEQ multiplex PCR; TCRdb keeps only in-frame clonotypes and omits some of them. The sample shows 400,000 to 600,000 clones, roughly 30% of them seen only once. Trimming pared 5 bases from V and 8 bases from J, leaving 12 bases between. This CDR3 is built from 12 residues. Germline CDR1 and CDR2: GTSNPN and SVGIG (reference sequence). The sequence came from a man between 18 and 35 years old in good health. The sequencing input was naive CD4+ T cells from blood. The chain recombines TRBV30 with TRBJ2-2; the D gene is possibly TRBD1 (6 bases). The CDR3 nucleotides read TGTGCCTGGTGGGCAGGGGCTGGGGAGCTGTTTTTT. It specifies CAWWAGAGELFF.